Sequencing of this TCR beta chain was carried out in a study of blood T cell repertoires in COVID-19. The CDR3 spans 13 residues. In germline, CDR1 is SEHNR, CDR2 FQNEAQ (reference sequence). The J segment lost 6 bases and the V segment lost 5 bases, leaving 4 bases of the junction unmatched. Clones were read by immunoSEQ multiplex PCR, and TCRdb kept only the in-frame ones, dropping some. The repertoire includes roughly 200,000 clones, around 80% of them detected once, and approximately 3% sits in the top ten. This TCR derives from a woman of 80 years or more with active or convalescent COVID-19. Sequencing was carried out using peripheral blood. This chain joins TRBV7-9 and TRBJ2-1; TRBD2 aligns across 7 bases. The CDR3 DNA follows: TGTGCCAGCAGCCAGACTAGCCCCAATGAGCAGTTCTTC. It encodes CASSQTSPNEQFF. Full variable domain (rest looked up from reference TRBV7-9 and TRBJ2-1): DTGVSQNPRHKITKRGQNVTFRCDPISEHNRLYWYRQTLGQGPEFLTYFQNEAQLEKSRLLSDRFSAERPKGSFSTLEIQRTEQGDSAMYLCASSQTSPNEQFFGPGTRLTVL.